This TCR beta chain was obtained from a study of CD8 T cells in ankylosing spondylitis. Study results and limitations: The study looked at matched synovial fluid samples from ankylosing spondylitis patients. Disease-linked clones were reported to be significantly enriched there.

Between the trimmed V and J ends, which lost 3 bases and 6 bases, there was a span of 10 bases. CDR3 length: 14 amino acids. CDR1 and CDR2 from the germline V gene are SGDLS and YYNGEE. This clonotype was detected many times. The antigen remains unidentified. In TCRdb, the 5' RACE reads were re-called with MiXCR into one record per CDR3 protein. The top ten hold 4.3% of the sample, which has some 180,000 distinct CDR3 sequences, 18% seen once. Specimen: blood, either unsorted or a sorted T cell fraction (not recorded which). This sequence originates from a male donor aged 10-35 years with ankylosing spondylitis or in good health (not recorded which). This chain joins TRBV9 and TRBJ1-6; D not resolved. The CDR3 DNA is TGTGCCAGCAGCGGAAGGGTGCTTAATTCACCCCTCCACTTT. It encodes CASSGRVLNSPLHF.